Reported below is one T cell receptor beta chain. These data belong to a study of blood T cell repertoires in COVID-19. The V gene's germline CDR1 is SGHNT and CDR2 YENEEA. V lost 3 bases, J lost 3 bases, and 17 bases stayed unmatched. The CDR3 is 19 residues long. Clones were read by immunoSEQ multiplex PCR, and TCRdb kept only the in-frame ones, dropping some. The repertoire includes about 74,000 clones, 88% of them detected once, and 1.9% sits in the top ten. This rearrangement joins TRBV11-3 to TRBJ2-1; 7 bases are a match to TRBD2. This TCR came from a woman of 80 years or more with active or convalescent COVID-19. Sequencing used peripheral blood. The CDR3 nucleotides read TGTGCCAGCAGCTTGGGCAGTGGAAGGGCGGGAGCCGGCTACAATGAGCAGTTCTTC. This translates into CASSLGSGRAGAGYNEQFF.